This T cell receptor (beta chain) was observed in a study of cytomegalovirus exposure and HLA in healthy donors. Study results and caveats: The study listed roughly 160 cytomegalovirus-associated TCR beta chains.

Comment on this clone: Antigen unknown.

The repertoire was sequenced with immunoSEQ multiplex PCR; TCRdb's copy has only in-frame clones and lacks some. This sample has around 400,000 clones, with roughly 90% found just once. The donors were members of the approximately 120-subject validation cohort (separate from the 666-subject first cohort). V lost 6 bases to trimming and J lost 6 bases, with 6 bases between them. This CDR3 spans 11 amino acids. CDR1 is SNHLY and CDR2 is FYNNEI in the germline V gene. The rearrangement uses TRBV2 and TRBJ2-1; no definite D call. Sequencing was carried out using PBMCs. The TCR comes from a woman in her late teens or twenties in good health and CMV-seronegative. The CDR3: CASRHLNEQFF. CDR3 DNA sequence: TGTGCCAGCAGACACCTCAATGAGCAGTTCTTC. Full variable domain (outside the CDR3, taken from reference TRBV2 and TRBJ2-1): EPEVTQTPSHQVTQMGQEVILRCVPISNHLYFYWYRQILGQKVEFLVSFYNNEISEKSEIFDDQFSVERPDGSNFTLKIRSTKLEDSAMYFCASRHLNEQFFGPGTRLTVL.